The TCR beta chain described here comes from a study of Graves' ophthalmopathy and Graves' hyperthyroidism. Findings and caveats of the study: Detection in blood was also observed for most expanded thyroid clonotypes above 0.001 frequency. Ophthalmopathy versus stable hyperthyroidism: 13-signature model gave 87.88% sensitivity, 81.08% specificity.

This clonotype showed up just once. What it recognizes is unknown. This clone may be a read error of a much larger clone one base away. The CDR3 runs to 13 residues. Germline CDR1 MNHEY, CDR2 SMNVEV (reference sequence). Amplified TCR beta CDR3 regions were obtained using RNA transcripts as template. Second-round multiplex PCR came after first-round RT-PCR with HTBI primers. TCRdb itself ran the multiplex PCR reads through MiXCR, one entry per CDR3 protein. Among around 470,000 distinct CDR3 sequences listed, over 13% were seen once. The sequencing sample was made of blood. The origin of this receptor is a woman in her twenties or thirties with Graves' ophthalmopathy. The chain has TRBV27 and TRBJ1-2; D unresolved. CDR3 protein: CSSSLTPNYGYTF. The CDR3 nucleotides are TGTTCCAGCAGTTTAACACCGAACTATGGCTACACCTTC.